The T cell receptor (beta chain) under discussion was sequenced for a study of neoadjuvant anti-PD-1 for oral cavity cancer. Study-level background: Non-progressing patients received a fourth nivolumab dose near day 43, then surgery on days 50-56.

Note on this clone: Its target is not known.

Study-wide points: TCR analyses covered only three patients per response group.

Clones were read by immunoSEQ multiplex PCR, and TCRdb kept only the in-frame ones, dropping some. In the table there are 73,000 or so clones, approximately 85% of which are singletons. Time point noted: after neoadjuvant nivolumab, at surgical resection. V gave up 6 bases and J gave up 4 bases; unmatched junction bases: 5. CDR3 size: 15 residues. Germline CDR1 MNHNY, CDR2 SVGAGI (reference sequence). The sequence derives from a person between 35 and 79 years old with oral cavity squamous cell carcinoma. The sequencing here drew on PBMCs, taken after nivolumab (anti-PD-1) treatment. The chain has TRBV6-6 and TRBJ2-1, with 11 bases lining up with TRBD2. In nucleotides, the CDR3 is TGTGCCAGCAGCCTAACTAGCGGGGGTTACAATGAGCAGTTCTTC. It yields the protein CASSLTSGGYNEQFF.